A single sample gave rise to the 3 T cell receptor beta chains below, sequenced in a study of T cells in localized non-small cell lung cancer. The table came from immunoSEQ multiplex PCR; TCRdb's copy has only in-frame clones and leaves some out. The sample has over 35,000 clones; around 81% are singletons. This material consisted of peripheral blood mononuclear cells, taken before any cancer treatment. These receptors came from an older male donor with stage II lung adenocarcinoma.

The chain employs TRBV28 and TRBJ2-4; D gene ambiguous. CDR1 is MDHEN, CDR2 SYDVKM, per germline. The CDR3 sequence is 16 residues long. V was cut by 6 bases and J by 0 bases, with 15 bases left in between. CDR3 DNA sequence: TGTGCCAGCAGCGGACCGATAGAACTAGCCAAAAACATTCAGTACTTC. Protein sequence: CASSGPIELAKNIQYF.

The chain carries TRBV7-8 and TRBJ2-3, with 10 bases that match TRBD2. After removal of 4 bases from V and 6 bases from J, the junction contained 13 bases not matched to a gene. Germline V gene sequence: CDR1 SGHVS, CDR2 FQNEAQ. The CDR3 is 17 amino acids. The CDR3 sequence is CASSSSRTSGGGDTQYF. The DNA of the CDR3 is TGTGCCAGCAGCTCCTCTCGGACTAGCGGAGGGGGGGATACGCAGTATTTT.

The chain couples TRBV10-3 to TRBJ1-2; D is uncertain. The CDR3 is 13 amino acids. Germline-derived CDR1 and CDR2 are ENHRY and SYGVKD. Trimming left V 0 bases short and J 4 bases short, with 6 bases between. CDR3: CAISESQLYGYTF. Written as DNA, the CDR3 is TGTGCCATCAGTGAGTCACAGCTCTATGGCTACACCTTC.